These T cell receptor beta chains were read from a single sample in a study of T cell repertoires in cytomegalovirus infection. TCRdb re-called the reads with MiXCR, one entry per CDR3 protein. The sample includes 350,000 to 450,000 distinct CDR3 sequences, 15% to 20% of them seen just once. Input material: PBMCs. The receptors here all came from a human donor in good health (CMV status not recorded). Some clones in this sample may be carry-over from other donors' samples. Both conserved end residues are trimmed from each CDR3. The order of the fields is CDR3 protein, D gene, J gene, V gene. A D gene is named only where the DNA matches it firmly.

ASSQVLDRPSYEQY | - | TRBJ2-7 | TRBV4-1
SVGDYNEQF | - | TRBJ2-1 | TRBV29-1
AIGRRGIGGFGNTEAF | - | TRBJ1-1 | TRBV10-3
ASSHHPTRTGGANYGYT | TRBD1 | TRBJ1-2 | TRBV4-1
ASSLARVDTQY | - | TRBJ2-3 | TRBV11-2
ASSPGPARGYT | - | TRBJ1-2 | TRBV7-2
ASSPPGRVPLDTEAF | - | TRBJ1-1 | TRBV6-2/TRBV6-3
AISESDLYGYT | - | TRBJ1-2 | TRBV10-3
ASSLERGRRAF | TRBD1 | TRBJ1-1 | TRBV7-6
ASSLGPKRNTEAF | - | TRBJ1-1 | TRBV5-6
AVNQGASEQF | TRBD1 | TRBJ2-1 | TRBV7-8
ASSLTWTAGGYT | - | TRBJ1-2 | TRBV12-3/TRBV12-4
ASSISLGLAGQETQY | TRBD2 | TRBJ2-5 | TRBV19
ASSGTEEGEAF | TRBD1 | TRBJ1-1 | TRBV2
SAQDRSTEAF | - | TRBJ1-1 | TRBV20-1
ASSEAVSTSYEQY | - | TRBJ2-7 | TRBV6-1
ASSFKGSPDTQY | - | TRBJ2-3 | TRBV5-5